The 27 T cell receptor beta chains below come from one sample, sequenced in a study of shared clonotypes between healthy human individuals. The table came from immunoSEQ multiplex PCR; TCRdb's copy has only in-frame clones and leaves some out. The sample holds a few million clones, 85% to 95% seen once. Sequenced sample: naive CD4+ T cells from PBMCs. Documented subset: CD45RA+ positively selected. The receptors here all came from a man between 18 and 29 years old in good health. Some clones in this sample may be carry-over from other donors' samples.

This CDR3 is CASSLPTGVADTQYF. For the CDR3, the DNA is TGCGCCAGCAGCTTGCCGACGGGAGTGGCAGATACGCAGTATTTT. The chain has TRBV5-1 and TRBJ2-3; a possible D gene is TRBD2 (6 bases). CDR3 length equals 15 residues. V was pared by 1 base and J by 4 bases, with 13 bases between. CDR1 is SGHRS and CDR2 is YFSETQ in the germline V gene.

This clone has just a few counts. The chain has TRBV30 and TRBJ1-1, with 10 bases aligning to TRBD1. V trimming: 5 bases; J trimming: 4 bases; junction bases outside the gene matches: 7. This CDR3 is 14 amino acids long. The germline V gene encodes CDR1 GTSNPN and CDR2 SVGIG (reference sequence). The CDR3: CAWSRTGGGTEAFF. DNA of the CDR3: TGTGCCTGGTCAAGGACAGGGGGTGGCACTGAAGCTTTCTTT.

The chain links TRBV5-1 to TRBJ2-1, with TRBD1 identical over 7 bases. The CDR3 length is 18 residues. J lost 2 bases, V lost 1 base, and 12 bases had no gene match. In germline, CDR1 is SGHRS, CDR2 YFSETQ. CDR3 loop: CASSLLVGRDRPYNEQFF. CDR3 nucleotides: TGCGCCAGCAGCTTGCTTGTAGGCCGGGACAGACCCTACAATGAGCAGTTCTTC.

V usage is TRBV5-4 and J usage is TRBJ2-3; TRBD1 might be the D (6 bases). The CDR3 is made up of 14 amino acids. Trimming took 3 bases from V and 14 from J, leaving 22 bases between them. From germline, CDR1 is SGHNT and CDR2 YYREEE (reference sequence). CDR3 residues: CASSSDSDSLSRYF. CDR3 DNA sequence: TGTGCCAGCAGCTCGGACAGCGACTCGCTCAGTAGGTATTTT.

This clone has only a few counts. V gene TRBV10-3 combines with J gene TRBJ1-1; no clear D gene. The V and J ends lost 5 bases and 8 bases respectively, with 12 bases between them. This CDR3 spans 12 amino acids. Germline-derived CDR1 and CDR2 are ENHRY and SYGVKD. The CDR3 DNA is TGTGCCATCAGTTTCTCGTCGGGGGAAGCTTTCTTT. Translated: CAISFSSGEAFF.

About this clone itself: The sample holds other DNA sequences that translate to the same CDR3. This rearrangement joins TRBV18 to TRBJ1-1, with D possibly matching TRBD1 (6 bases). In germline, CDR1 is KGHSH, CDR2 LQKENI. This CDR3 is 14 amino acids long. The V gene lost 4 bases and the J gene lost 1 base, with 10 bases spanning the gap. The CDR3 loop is CASSLGQTNTEAFF. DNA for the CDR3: TGTGCCAGCTCACTAGGACAGACGAACACTGAAGCTTTCTTT.

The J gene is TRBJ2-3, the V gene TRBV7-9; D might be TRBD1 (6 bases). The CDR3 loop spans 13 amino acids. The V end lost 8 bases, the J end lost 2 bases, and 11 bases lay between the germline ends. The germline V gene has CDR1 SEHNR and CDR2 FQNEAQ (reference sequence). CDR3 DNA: TGTGCCAGCCAAAGGACAGCCACAGATACGCAGTATTTT. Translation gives CASQRTATDTQYF.

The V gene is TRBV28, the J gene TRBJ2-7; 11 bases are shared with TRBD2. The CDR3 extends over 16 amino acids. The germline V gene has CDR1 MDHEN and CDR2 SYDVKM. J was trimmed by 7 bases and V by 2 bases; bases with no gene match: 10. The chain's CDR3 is CASSLAIAGGHEEQYF. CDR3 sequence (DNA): TGTGCCAGCAGTTTAGCTATAGCGGGAGGGCATGAGGAGCAGTACTTC.

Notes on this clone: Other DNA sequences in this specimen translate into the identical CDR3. The CDR3 region is CASSLVGADTQYF. DNA for the CDR3: TGTGCCAGCAGCTTAGTGGGGGCAGATACGCAGTATTTT. The chain has TRBV7-9 and TRBJ2-3, with D perhaps TRBD1 or TRBD2 (5 bases each). Per germline, CDR1 SEHNR and CDR2 FQNEAQ (reference sequence). The length of the CDR3 is 13 residues. Trimming shortened V by 1 base and J by 4 bases, and 6 bases separated the two germline ends.

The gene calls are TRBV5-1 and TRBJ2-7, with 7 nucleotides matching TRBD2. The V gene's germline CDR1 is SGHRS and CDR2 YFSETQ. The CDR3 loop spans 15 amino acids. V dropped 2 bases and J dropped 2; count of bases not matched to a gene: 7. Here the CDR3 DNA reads TGCGCCAGCAGCTTAGCGGGGATGGCCCCCTACGAGCAGTACTTC. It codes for CASSLAGMAPYEQYF.

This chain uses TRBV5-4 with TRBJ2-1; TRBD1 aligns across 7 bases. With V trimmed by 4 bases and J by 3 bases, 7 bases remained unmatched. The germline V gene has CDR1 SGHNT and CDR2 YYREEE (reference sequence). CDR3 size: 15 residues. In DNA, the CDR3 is TGTGCCAGCAGCAAAGACAGGGTCAACTACAATGAGCAGTTCTTC. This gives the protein CASSKDRVNYNEQFF.

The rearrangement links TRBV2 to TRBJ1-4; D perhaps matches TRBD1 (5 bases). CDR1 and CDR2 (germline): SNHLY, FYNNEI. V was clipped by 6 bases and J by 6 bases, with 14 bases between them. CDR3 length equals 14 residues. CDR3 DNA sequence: TGTGCCAGCAGGGTTGACAGTTGGGATGAAAAACTGTTTTTT. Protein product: CASRVDSWDEKLFF. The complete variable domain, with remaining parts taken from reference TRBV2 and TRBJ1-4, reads EPEVTQTPSHQVTQMGQEVILRCVPISNHLYFYWYRQILGQKVEFLVSFYNNEISEKSEIFDDQFSVERPDGSNFTLKIRSTKLEDSAMYFCASRVDSWDEKLFFGSGTQLSVL.

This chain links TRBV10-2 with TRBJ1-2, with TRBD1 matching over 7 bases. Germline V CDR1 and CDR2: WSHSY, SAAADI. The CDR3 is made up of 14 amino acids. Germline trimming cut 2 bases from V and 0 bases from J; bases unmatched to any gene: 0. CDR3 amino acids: CASSEQGANYGYTF. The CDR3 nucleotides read TGCGCCAGCAGTGAGCAGGGGGCTAACTATGGCTACACCTTC.

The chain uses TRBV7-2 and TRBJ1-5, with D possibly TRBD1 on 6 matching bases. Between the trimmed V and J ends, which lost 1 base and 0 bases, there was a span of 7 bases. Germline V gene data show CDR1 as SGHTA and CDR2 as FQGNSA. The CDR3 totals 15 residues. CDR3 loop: CASSLEGVSNQPQHF. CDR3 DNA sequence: TGTGCCAGCAGCTTAGAGGGGGTTAGCAATCAGCCCCAGCATTTT. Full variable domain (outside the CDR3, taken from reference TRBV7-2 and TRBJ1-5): GAGVSQSPSNKVTEKGKDVELRCDPISGHTALYWYRQSLGQGLEFLIYFQGNSAPDKSGLPSDRFSAERTGGSVSTLTIQRTQQEDSAVYLCASSLEGVSNQPQHFGDGTRLSIL.

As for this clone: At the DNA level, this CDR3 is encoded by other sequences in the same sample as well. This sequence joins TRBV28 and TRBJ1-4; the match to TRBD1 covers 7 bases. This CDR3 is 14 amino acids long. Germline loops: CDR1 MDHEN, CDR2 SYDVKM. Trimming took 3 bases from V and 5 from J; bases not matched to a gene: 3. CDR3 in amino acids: CASSLGQLNEKLFF. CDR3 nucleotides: TGTGCCAGCAGTTTGGGACAGTTGAATGAAAAACTGTTTTTT. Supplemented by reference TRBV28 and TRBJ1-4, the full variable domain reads DVKVTQSSRYLVKRTGEKVFLECVQDMDHENMFWYRQDPGLGLRLIYFSYDVKMKEKGDIPEGYSVSREKKERFSLILESASTNQTSMYLCASSLGQLNEKLFFGSGTQLSVL.

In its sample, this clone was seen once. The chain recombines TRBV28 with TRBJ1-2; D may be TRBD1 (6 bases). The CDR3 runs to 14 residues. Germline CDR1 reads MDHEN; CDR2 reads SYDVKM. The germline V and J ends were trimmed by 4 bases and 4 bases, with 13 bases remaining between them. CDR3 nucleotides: TGTGCCAGCAGTTCTCCTCCAGGGGTCTATGGCTACACCTTC. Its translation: CASSSPPGVYGYTF.

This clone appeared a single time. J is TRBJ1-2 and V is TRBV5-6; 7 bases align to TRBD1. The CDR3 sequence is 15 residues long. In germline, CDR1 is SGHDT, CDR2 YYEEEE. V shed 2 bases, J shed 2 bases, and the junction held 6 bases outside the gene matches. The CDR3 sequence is CASSFLQGGNYGYTF. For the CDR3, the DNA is TGTGCCAGCAGCTTCCTCCAGGGGGGGAACTATGGCTACACCTTC.

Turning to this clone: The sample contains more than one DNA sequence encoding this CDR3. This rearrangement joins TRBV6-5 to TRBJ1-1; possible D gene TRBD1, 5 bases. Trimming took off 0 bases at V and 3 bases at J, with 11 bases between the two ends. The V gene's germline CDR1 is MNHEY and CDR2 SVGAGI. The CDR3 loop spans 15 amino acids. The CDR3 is CASSYSGRADTEAFF. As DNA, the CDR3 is TGTGCCAGCAGTTACTCGGGCAGGGCGGACACTGAAGCTTTCTTT.

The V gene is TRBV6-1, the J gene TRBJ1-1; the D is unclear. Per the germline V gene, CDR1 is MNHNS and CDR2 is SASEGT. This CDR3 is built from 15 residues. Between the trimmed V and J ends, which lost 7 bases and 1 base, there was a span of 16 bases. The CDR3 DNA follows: TGTGCCAGCACCACAGAATCCATAGGGAACACTGAAGCTTTCTTT. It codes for CASTTESIGNTEAFF.

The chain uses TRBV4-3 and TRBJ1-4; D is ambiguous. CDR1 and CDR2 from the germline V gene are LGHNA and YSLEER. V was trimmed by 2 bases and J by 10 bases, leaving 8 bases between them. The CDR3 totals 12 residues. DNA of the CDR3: TGCGCCAGCAGCCAAAGGTCCGGAAAACTGTTTTTT. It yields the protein CASSQRSGKLFF.

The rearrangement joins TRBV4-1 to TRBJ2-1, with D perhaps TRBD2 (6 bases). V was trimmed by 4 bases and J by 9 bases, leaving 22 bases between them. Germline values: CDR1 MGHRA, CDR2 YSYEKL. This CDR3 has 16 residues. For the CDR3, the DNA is TGCGCCAGCAGCCTTCCACGTCTGGCGGGAAGGGGTGAGCAGTTCTTC. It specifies CASSLPRLAGRGEQFF.

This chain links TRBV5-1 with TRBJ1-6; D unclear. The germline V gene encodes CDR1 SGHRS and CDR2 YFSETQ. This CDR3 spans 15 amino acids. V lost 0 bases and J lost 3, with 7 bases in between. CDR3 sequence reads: CASSLEAVYNSPLHF. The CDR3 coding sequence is TGCGCCAGCAGCTTGGAGGCGGTCTATAATTCACCCCTCCACTTT.

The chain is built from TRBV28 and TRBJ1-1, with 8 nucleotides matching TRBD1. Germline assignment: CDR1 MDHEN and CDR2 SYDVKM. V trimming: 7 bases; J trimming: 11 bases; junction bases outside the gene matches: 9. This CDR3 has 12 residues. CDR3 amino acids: CASTYHDRGAFF. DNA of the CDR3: TGTGCCAGCACCTACCACGACAGGGGTGCTTTCTTT.

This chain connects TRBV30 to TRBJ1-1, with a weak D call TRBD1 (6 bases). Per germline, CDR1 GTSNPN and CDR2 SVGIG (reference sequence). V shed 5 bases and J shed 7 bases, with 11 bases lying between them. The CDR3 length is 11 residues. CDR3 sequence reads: CAWGEGGEAFF. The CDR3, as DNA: TGTGCCTGGGGAGAGGGGGGTGAAGCTTTCTTT.

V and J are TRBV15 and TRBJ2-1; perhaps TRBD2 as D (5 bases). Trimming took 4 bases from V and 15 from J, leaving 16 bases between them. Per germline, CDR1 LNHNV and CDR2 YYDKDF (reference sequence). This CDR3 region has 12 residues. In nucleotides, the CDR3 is TGTGCCACCAGCACGTTCCCCGGCGGGCCGTTCTTC. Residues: CATSTFPGGPFF.

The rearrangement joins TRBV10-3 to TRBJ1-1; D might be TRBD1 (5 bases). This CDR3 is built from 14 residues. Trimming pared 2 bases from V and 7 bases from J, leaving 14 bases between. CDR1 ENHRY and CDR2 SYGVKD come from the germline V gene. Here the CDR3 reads CAISERAGQDEAFF. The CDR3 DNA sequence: TGTGCCATCAGTGAGCGGGCAGGGCAGGATGAAGCTTTCTTT.

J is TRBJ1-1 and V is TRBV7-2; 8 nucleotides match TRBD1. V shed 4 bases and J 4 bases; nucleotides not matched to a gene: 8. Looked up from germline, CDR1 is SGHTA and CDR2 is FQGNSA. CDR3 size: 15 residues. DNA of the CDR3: TGTGCCAGCAGCTCCCAGGGGGCCCCCAGCACTGAAGCTTTCTTT. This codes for CASSSQGAPSTEAFF.